This T cell receptor beta chain is from a study of glioma-infiltrating T cells. Study outcomes and limitations: Very few CDR3 sequences were shared between tissue and blood. Above-expected tissue-blood divergence occurred in all gliomas, most in low-grade ones.

Amplification of TCR alpha and beta CDR3 regions from RNA used iRepertoire nested multiplex PCR. For one-step reverse transcription and amplification, about 85-400 ng of tissue mRNA or PBMC total RNA was used. TCRdb itself ran the multiplex PCR reads through MiXCR, one entry per CDR3 protein. The profile shows several thousand distinct CDR3 sequences, 40% to 55% of them singletons. In its sample, this clonotype is large. Its antigen remains unidentified. The source of this sequence is a human donor with low-grade glioma or glioblastoma, undergoing nonglioma brain surgery, or in good health (not recorded which). Sequencing was done on a sample of glioma tissue, nonneoplastic brain tissue, or PBMCs (not recorded which).

CDR3 nucleotide sequence: TGTGCCAGCAGGCGTACCAGAGAGGGTTCTGAGCAGTTCTTC. Its translation: CASRRTREGSEQFF. The V call is TRBV6-1, the J call TRBJ2-1; D possibly corresponds to TRBD2 (5 bases). CDR1 and CDR2 from the germline V gene are MNHNS and SASEGT. V lost 6 bases and J 9 bases, leaving 18 bases between the germline ends. The CDR3 is 14 amino acids.